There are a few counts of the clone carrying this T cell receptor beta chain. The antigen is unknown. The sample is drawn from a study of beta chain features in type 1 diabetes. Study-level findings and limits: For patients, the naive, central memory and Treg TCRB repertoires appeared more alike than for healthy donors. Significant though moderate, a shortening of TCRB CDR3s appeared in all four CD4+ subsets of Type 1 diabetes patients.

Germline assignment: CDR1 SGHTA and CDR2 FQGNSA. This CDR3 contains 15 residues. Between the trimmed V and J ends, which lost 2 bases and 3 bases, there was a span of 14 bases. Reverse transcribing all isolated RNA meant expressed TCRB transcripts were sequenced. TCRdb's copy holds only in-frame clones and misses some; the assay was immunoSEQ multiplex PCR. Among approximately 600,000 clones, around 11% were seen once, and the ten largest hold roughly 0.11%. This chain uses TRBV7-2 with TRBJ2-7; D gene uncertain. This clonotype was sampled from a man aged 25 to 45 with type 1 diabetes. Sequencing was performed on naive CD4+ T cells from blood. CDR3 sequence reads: CASSLRHGIDYEQYF. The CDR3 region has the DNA TGTGCCAGCAGCTTACGACATGGAATCGACTACGAGCAGTACTTC. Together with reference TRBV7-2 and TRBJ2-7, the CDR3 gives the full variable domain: GAGVSQSPSNKVTEKGKDVELRCDPISGHTALYWYRQSLGQGLEFLIYFQGNSAPDKSGLPSDRFSAERTGGSVSTLTIQRTQQEDSAVYLCASSLRHGIDYEQYFGPGTRLTVT.